This T cell receptor (beta chain) is drawn from a study of blood T cell repertoires in COVID-19 (dated by TCRdb to about 2020). Concerning the study at large: Collaborator samples came from the United States, Italy and Spain and covered acute and convalescent phases of COVID-19. The prospective study material was composed of cDNA or gDNA derived from T cells, B-cell-depleted T cells, or PBMCs. Deeply sampled blood TCRbeta repertoires from subjects exposed to, actively infected with, or recovered from COVID-19 were included in the dataset. The repertoires were released in a freely available public database intended as a resource for research on the immune response to SARS-CoV-2. Samples came from the ongoing ImmuneRACE study (first 160 participants) plus 1,254 subjects from 6 global collaborators. Nearly every sample came with metadata listing a de-identified subject ID, COVID-19 status, age in years and sex. Where HLA class I and class II types were available, the types were taken from metadata supplied by the sample provider, not from assay-based typing. Overall results and qualifications from the work: How much clinical and demographic metadata was included differed by source and by participant, and the metadata was provided uncurated.

Collaborating institutions collected whole blood in K2EDTA tubes following their own protocols. For TCRbeta analysis, collaborators shipped samples as frozen whole blood, isolated PBMCs, or DNA extracted from either of those sample types. The immunoSEQ Assay, a bias-controlled multiplex PCR, was used to amplify TCRbeta CDR3 regions from genomic DNA. On the study's bioinformatics: Within the assay, amplification of reference gene primers was used to estimate how many nucleated cells each sample contained. To quantify the absolute abundance of each unique TCRbeta CDR3 rearrangement, sequence reads were collapsed and filtered. For each sample, productive Simpson clonality was calculated by taking the square root of Simpson's diversity index across productive rearrangements. Drawn from immuneACCESS, this table holds only the in-frame rearrangements with V and J called that TCRdb kept. Clones are partly lost; checked studies trace under half to an unresolved V gene and leave the rest unexplained. V and J calls and clone size are those listed in that table; D and trimming were worked out from the DNA. This sample is represented by more than 150,000 clones; roughly 80% of them were singletons. The top ten hold under 7.5% of the sample.

Deletion took 7 bases off V and 3 bases off J, with a span of 19 bases between the germline ends. From cysteine to phenylalanine, the CDR3 is 14 amino acids long. Only the CDR3 DNA stays, 42 bases, in frame from base 1. The germline V gene encodes CDR1 SQVTM and CDR2 ANQGSEA. Concerning this clone itself: Its binding antigen is unknown. Base quality data are lacking; no much larger clone is found one base away.

This TCR was recovered from a woman in her thirties or forties with acute or convalescent COVID-19. The sample taken for sequencing was peripheral blood. The chain is encoded by TRBV29-1 joined to TRBJ2-7; the D gene is possibly TRBD2, with 5 bases matching. The nucleotide sequence is given as TGCAGCGCCAGTATGACCCGGGGTCTCTACGAGCAGTACTTC. Its translation reads: CSASMTRGLYEQYF.